Following are 18 T cell receptor beta chains from one sample sequenced in a study of T cells in localized non-small cell lung cancer. Measured with immunoSEQ multiplex PCR; TCRdb has only the in-frame clones, and not every one. The table includes 9,700 or so clones, about 43% detected once. The specimen comprised lymph node tissue, sampled before any cancer treatment. The receptors shown here come from a woman aged 35 to 75 with stage I lung adenocarcinoma.

The rearrangement uses TRBV16 and TRBJ1-1; D is possibly TRBD1 (5 bases). This CDR3 contains 16 residues. Trimming shortened V by 4 bases and J by 1 base, and 16 bases separated the two germline ends. The germline CDR1 and CDR2 sequences are KGHSY and FQNENV. CDR3 sequence: CASSPLMDIKNTEAFF. CDR3 nucleotides: TGTGCCAGCAGCCCTTTAATGGACATAAAGAACACTGAAGCTTTCTTT.

This clone was seen just once. The V call is TRBV6-8, the J call TRBJ2-1; 8 positions match TRBD2. Looked up from germline, CDR1 is MNHGY and CDR2 is SAAAGT. CDR3 size: 15 residues. Unmatched junction bases numbered 5, after V lost 5 bases and J lost 2 bases. DNA of the CDR3: TGTGCCAGCAGTCAATCGGGGGGGCCCTACAATGAGCAGTTCTTC. Its translation is CASSQSGGPYNEQFF.

The chain carries TRBV6-8 and TRBJ1-1; 8 bases are shared with TRBD1. Germline lookup yields CDR1 MNHGY and CDR2 SAAAGT. The V and J ends lost 4 bases and 4 bases, in that order; junction bases with no gene match: 2. The CDR3 is 13 residues long. CDR3 DNA: TGTGCCAGCAGTTCTACAGGGGGCACTGAAGCTTTCTTT. Amino acid sequence: CASSSTGGTEAFF.

In its sample, this clone was seen a few times. The chain links TRBV19 to TRBJ2-7, with 8 bases lining up with TRBD1. Germline V CDR1 and CDR2: LNHDA, SQIVND (reference sequence). CDR3 length equals 13 residues. V lost 4 bases, J lost 5 bases, and 4 bases stayed unmatched. The DNA for the CDR3 is TGTGCCAGTAGTAATCAGGGGGCCAACGAGCAGTACTTC. Encoded protein: CASSNQGANEQYF. The full variable domain, with the rest looked up from reference TRBV19 and TRBJ2-7, is DGGITQSPKYLFRKEGQNVTLSCEQNLNHDAMYWYRQDPGQGLRLIYYSQIVNDFQKGDIAEGYSVSREKKESFPLTVTSAQKNPTAFYLCASSNQGANEQYFGPGTRLTVT.

This clone was detected a few times. The chain uses TRBV11-3 and TRBJ1-1; tentatively, D is TRBD1 (5 bases). Between the trimmed V and J ends, which lost 2 bases and 4 bases, there was a span of 11 bases. CDR1 and CDR2 (germline): SGHNT, YENEEA. The CDR3 is 14 amino acids. The CDR3 nucleotides read TGTGCCAGCAGCTTATTGGGGGGAAGCACTGAAGCTTTCTTT. Its protein product is CASSLLGGSTEAFF.

The chain couples TRBV18 to TRBJ1-4; a weak D match, TRBD1 (6 bases). Germline assignment: CDR1 KGHSH and CDR2 LQKENI. CDR3 length equals 15 residues. Trimming took 1 base from V and 7 from J, leaving 13 bases between them. The CDR3 here is CASSPLQGWSEKLFF. CDR3 DNA sequence: TGTGCCAGCTCACCACTACAGGGATGGAGTGAAAAACTGTTTTTT.

This clone was detected a few times. Sequence at one end of the junction differs from germline and may be a read error. This sequence joins TRBV6-8 and TRBJ2-7, with 10 nucleotides matching TRBD1. This CDR3 spans 15 amino acids. Germline assignment: CDR1 MNHGY and CDR2 SAAAGT. The CDR3 sequence: CVSSPSGTGAARQYF. The DNA of the CDR3 is TGTGTCAGCAGTCCAAGTGGGACAGGGGCAGCAAGGCAGTACTTC.

The chain recombines TRBV29-1 with TRBJ2-2; TRBD2 is a possible D gene (5 bases). Trimming shortened V by 4 bases and J by 1 base, and 10 bases separated the two germline ends. The CDR3 extends over 14 amino acids. Looked up from germline, CDR1 is SQVTM and CDR2 is ANQGSEA. CDR3 sequence (DNA): TGCAGCGTTGGCGGAGGCAGGAACACCGGGGAGCTGTTTTTT. Translated, it gives CSVGGGRNTGELFF.

This clone was seen only a few times. The chain joins TRBV6-8 to TRBJ2-3; 8 nucleotides match TRBD2. Per the germline V gene, CDR1 is MNHGY and CDR2 is SAAAGT. CDR3 length equals 18 residues. Trimming cost V 4 bases and J 2 bases; bases outside gene matches: 14. The CDR3 DNA sequence: TGTGCCAGCAGTTCTGGGTCACTAGCGGTAATGACCACAGATACGCAGTATTTT. Protein product: CASSSGSLAVMTTDTQYF.

The J gene is TRBJ2-1, the V gene TRBV5-1, with 7 positions matching TRBD1. Germline CDR1 and CDR2: SGHRS and YFSETQ. The CDR3 spans 15 residues. Trimming cost V 3 bases and J 4 bases; bases outside gene matches: 7. CDR3 residues: CASSSGTEPYNEQFF. CDR3 DNA: TGCGCCAGCAGCTCGGGGACAGAACCTTACAATGAGCAGTTCTTC.

The chain carries TRBV22-1 and TRBJ2-7; the D call TRBD1 from the table was never checked on the DNA. TRBV22-1 is noted as a pseudogene. The CDR3 covers 14 residues. DNA for the CDR3: TGTGCCAGCAGGTCACAGGGGGACTCTTACGAGCAGTACTTC. This translates into CASRSQGDSYEQYF.

CDR3 sequence: CARFRERTGELFF. As DNA, the CDR3 is TGTGCCAGGTTTCGGGAAAGGACCGGGGAGCTGTTTTTT. The chain uses TRBV9 and TRBJ2-2; TRBD2 might be the D (5 bases). The CDR3 is 13 amino acids. V was shortened by 8 bases and J by 5 bases, with 13 bases between the two germline ends. Germline V gene data show CDR1 as SGDLS and CDR2 as YYNGEE.

This clone rates as medium-sized. The chain combines TRBV2 with TRBJ1-6, with no clear D. The CDR3 covers 15 residues. Trimming shortened V by 6 bases and J by 0 bases, and 9 bases separated the two germline ends. The germline V gene encodes CDR1 SNHLY and CDR2 FYNNEI. The CDR3 region is CASRPTSSYNSPLHF. The CDR3 nucleotides read TGTGCCAGCAGACCGACAAGCTCCTATAATTCACCCCTCCACTTT.

The sample holds one count of this clone. The chain uses TRBV29-1 and TRBJ2-5; perhaps D is TRBD1 or TRBD2 (5 bases each). Germline loops: CDR1 SQVTM, CDR2 ANQGSEA. Trimming shortened V by 6 bases and J by 6 bases, and 26 bases separated the two germline ends. This CDR3 has 16 residues. Written as DNA, the CDR3 is TGCAGCGTCGAGAAGAATTGGGGCGGAGGTTTACAGACCCAGTACTTC. Amino acids: CSVEKNWGGGLQTQYF.

The rearrangement links TRBV6-8 to TRBJ1-2, with D perhaps matching TRBD1 (5 bases). V lost 6 bases and J lost 10, with 18 bases in between. Germline CDR1 is MNHGY and CDR2 is SAAAGT. This CDR3 region has 13 residues. The CDR3 region has the DNA TGTGCCAGCAGGGGTGACTTACGGGGGACCTACACCTTC. It codes for CASRGDLRGTYTF.

In this sample, this clone turned up a few times. The chain is built from TRBV2 and TRBJ2-2, with 11 nucleotides matching TRBD1. The V segment lost 9 bases and the J segment 4 bases; nucleotides outside the gene matches: 13. This CDR3 contains 17 residues. Germline V CDR1 and CDR2: SNHLY, FYNNEI. The CDR3 loop is CASLRDRGMVGTGELFF. The CDR3 DNA is TGTGCCAGTCTCCGGGACAGGGGGATGGTAGGCACCGGGGAGCTGTTTTTT.

This clone occurred a few times. The chain recombines TRBV4-1 with TRBJ1-1, with D maybe TRBD1 (6 bases). Germline V gene sequence: CDR1 MGHRA, CDR2 YSYEKL. CDR3 length equals 15 residues. V gave up 1 base and J gave up 5 bases, with 14 bases separating them. In DNA, the CDR3 is TGCGCCAGCAGCCAAGGTGAGGGGGGGAGGACTGAAGCTTTCTTT. This sequence encodes CASSQGEGGRTEAFF.

The rearrangement links TRBV25-1 to TRBJ1-2; 7 bases line up with TRBD1. Germline V gives CDR1 MGHDK, CDR2 SYGVNS. Trimming cost V 1 base and J 7 bases; bases outside gene matches: 9. This CDR3 is built from 15 residues. In DNA form, the CDR3 reads TGTGCCAGCAGTGAATTTGGGCAGGGGGTTCGTGGCTACACCTTC. Protein: CASSEFGQGVRGYTF.